This note documents a single T cell receptor beta chain sequence. What this receptor recognizes is not known. No base qualities exist here, and no much larger clone lies one base off it. The cohort was made up of under 800 healthy bone marrow donors. At the time of sampling, every cohort member was nominally healthy, though immune exposures that went unrecorded were likely present. The donor tested CMV seronegative, placing the donor among the 350 or so seronegative members of the cohort. Every donor gave a peripheral blood sample, and the peripheral blood mononuclear cells from that sample were used for TCR beta sequencing. The Qiagen DNeasy Blood Extraction Kit was used to extract genomic DNA from the blood cell samples. The data are from a study of cytomegalovirus exposure and HLA in healthy donors (dated by TCRdb to the late 2010s). Turning to the overall study: In an earlier analysis of approximately 640 of the donors, 276 Gb of sequence data and 90 million to 130 million unique TCR beta sequences from 150 million to 200 million T cells were reported. Approximately 310 gigabases of sequencing data and 80 million or so unique TCR sequences were included in an early release covering about 600 HLA-typed donors. Of the approximately 400 genotyped donors, 70% to 90% were placed in the genetic ancestry cluster associated with self-reported Caucasian donors. The aim of the study was to test whether cataloging public T cell receptors could identify signatures of past pathogen exposure. The T cell repertoires of several hundred subjects were profiled by immunosequencing and related to cytomegalovirus serostatus. Besides the first cohort of 500 to 700 subjects, a separate validation cohort made up of 90 to 150 different subjects was used. To predict cytomegalovirus infection status, the study combined high-throughput TCR immunosequencing, statistical association of individual TCRs with disease status, and machine learning. In a later analysis, previously published TCR beta repertoires from hundreds of donors were re-analyzed and high-resolution HLA genotyping was added so that TCR occurrence patterns could be studied. In the later analysis, no new phenotypic data were used to find candidate immune exposures; instead, reliance was placed on TCR beta sequences and their occurrence across donors. In an earlier analysis of 587 of the donors, high-throughput TCR beta sequencing was used to judge whether each TCR beta V gene segment behaved as functional or pseudogenic. Donor age, sex, ethnicity and CMV serostatus were compiled together with the repertoire data. A later genetic analysis took genome-wide SNP genotypes for about 55% of the 666 donors and used that subset as a discovery cohort. Every repertoire in the discovery cohort had been generated on one and the same sequencing platform. HLA typing covered class I and class II loci at four-digit resolution. Typing coverage differed by locus: A, B, C, DRB1 and DQB1 were typed in roughly 629-630 donors, DQA1 in about 500, DPA1 in some 570, and DPB1 in around 490. A few DR-DQ haplotypes were treated as single units for association and clustering because of strong linkage in the cohort. Across approximately 400 genotyped donors of the cohort, an average of approximately 220,000 unique TCR beta nucleotide sequences per donor were sequenced, and 15% to 20% of those sequences were non-productive.

Libraries came from the immunoSEQ multiplex PCR assay. For the multiplex PCR, a mixture combining 60 forward primers for TCR Vbeta segments and 13 reverse primers for TCR Jbeta segments was used. The CDR3 region of rearranged TCR beta genes was amplified from genomic DNA by a multiplex PCR assay. Amplified TCR beta libraries were sequenced as 87-base-pair reads on the Illumina HiSeq System. The study's own analysis went as follows. Across the roughly 640 repertoires, a later analysis counted 78 million or so unique TCR beta chains, 9.5 million to 13 million of which were shared by at least two donors. A nearest-neighbor algorithm error-corrected the raw reads and collapsed the reads into unique sequences, merging closely related sequences to remove PCR and sequencing errors. To assign V, D and J gene segments, CDR3 sequences were aligned to IMGT reference sequences. For a sequence to be retained, a match of at least six nucleotides was required to both a V gene segment and a J gene segment. A rearrangement counted as productive if the CDR3 had no stop codons and remained in frame with V and J, and every other rearrangement counted as non-productive. CDR3 was defined by IMGT convention, running from the second conserved V-encoded cysteine to the conserved J-encoded phenylalanine. The earlier analysis of some 580 of the donors excluded any sequence lacking an unambiguous match to a single V gene segment. In an earlier analysis of 587 of the donors, V segments were called functional above 56.7% productive rearrangements and were called segregating when the between-donor standard deviation exceeded 5%. A statistical classification framework was developed to diagnose cytomegalovirus status using the catalog of TCR beta chain sequences. In a later analysis, TCR nucleotide sequences were compared against IMGT/GENE-DB human TR gene sequences so that V and J genes could be assigned. A later analysis assigned CDR3 sequences and most-parsimonious VDJ recombination scenarios with the TCRdist pipeline. In a later analysis, every TCR beta chain was defined by the combination of its CDR3 amino acid sequence and its V-gene family, and reads without a unique V-gene family were dropped. As a way to deal with suspected cross-contamination and a sequencing artifact, a later analysis dropped approximately 590 nucleotide sequences that were highly shared and had low generation probability. In a later analysis, a clonal expansion index was calculated for each public chain from normalized within-repertoire ranks of inferred template counts. Generation probabilities in a later analysis came from a VDJ recombination model fitted to out-of-frame rearrangements, and those results were checked against IGoR. A later analysis scored TCR-TCR, TCR-HLA and TCR-CMV co-occurrence with hypergeometric tests, applying a repertoire-size bias correction to TCR pairs. A later analysis estimated false discovery rates by permuting HLA or CMV assignments 20 times. In a later analysis, co-occurring TCRs were grouped using DBSCAN, and TCRdist sequence similarity was added for clustering within HLA-allele-positive subsets. Repertoires with fewer than 30,000 or more than 120,000 public chains were left out of co-occurrence clustering, as were five repertoires with anomalous nucleotide sharing. TCRdb carries this immuneACCESS record with in-frame sequences only. Its versions omit some clonotypes, under half of them owing to an unresolved V gene in the studies checked, with the rest unexplained. That table furnishes V, J and clone size, whereas the DNA furnished D and trimming. The sample includes about 110,000 clones, with under 85% observed a single time. The ten largest clones capture approximately 4.2% of the sample.

Broad study findings and their caveats: According to a later analysis, parvovirus B19, influenza, CMV and Epstein-Barr virus appeared linked to several top co-occurrence clusters. Most CMV-associated TCR beta chains appeared to be HLA-restricted in a later analysis, and the HLA associations seemed to be driven largely by CMV exposure. In a later genetic analysis, a missense DCLRE1C variant was associated with V-gene and J-gene trimming of TCR beta chains, and the association was replicated in an independent cohort. In a later analysis, the rate of TCR association differed among HLA loci, with DRB1 alleles having the most associated TCRs and HLA-C alleles having the fewest. According to the authors, the approach could potentially be generalized to other disease states and immunological phenotypes. A further reported finding was that TCR beta sequences accurately predicted the HLA-A and HLA-B alleles for most subjects in the first cohort. A later genetic analysis reported fewer N-insertions in productive TCRs among donors in an Asian-associated ancestry cluster than the approximately 670-donor mean. The study gave a list of around 170 TCR beta chains associated with cytomegalovirus. A few of the identified cytomegalovirus-associated TCR beta chains were confirmed in vitro to be specific for cytomegalovirus antigens. Sequencing depth was assumed to be roughly uniform across donors in the presence/absence analyses, though that assumption may not hold. The cohort was sequenced for TCR beta chains only, and without alpha or paired-chain data the features that could be detected were limited. Correlated functional status among segregating V segments might be attributable to linkage disequilibrium, but an unknown experimental factor could not be ruled out. A cluster of highly shared sequence variants was judged likely to represent a technical artifact of the sequencing pipeline. The only immune exposure information available for the cohort was CMV serostatus. In a later analysis, HLA-associated TCR beta chains showed more clonal expansion and lower generation probabilities than non-associated chains that were equally common. Across donors, most TCR sequences were observed very rarely, whereas some public TCRs were present in many individuals. Cytomegalovirus status was reported to be diagnosed by the classifier with high specificity and sensitivity in both the original and validation cohorts. An earlier analysis of around 540 of the donors showed that most TCR beta V segments appeared in productive rearrangements either about 87% or about 30% of the time, which broadly matched IMGT annotations. Assigning TCR associations to individual alleles was difficult when HLA alleles, especially DR and DQ, strongly co-occurred. HLA typing was unavailable for some donors at each locus, so association tests used only the typed subset. The earlier analysis of approximately 560 of the donors excluded 15 to 20 rarely observed V segments, including chromosome 9 orphons, because counts were too low. At a false discovery rate of 0.05, a later analysis linked under 20,000 TCR beta sequences to specific HLA alleles.

The specimen sequenced was PBMCs. This clonotype was obtained from a male donor in good health and CMV-seronegative.

CDR3 loop: CASSQSDRGNYGYTF. The bases are TGCGCCAGCAGTCAATCGGATAGGGGTAACTATGGCTACACCTTC. The chain links TRBV23-1 with TRBJ1-2; a tentative D match to TRBD1 spans 5 bases. TRBV23-1 is an open reading frame whose function is uncertain. From cysteine to phenylalanine, the CDR3 is 15 amino acids long. The retained sequence is limited to the CDR3, 45 bases, with the frame set at the first base. The trim is 0 bases for V and 1 base for J, with a gap of 9 bases between the germline ends.